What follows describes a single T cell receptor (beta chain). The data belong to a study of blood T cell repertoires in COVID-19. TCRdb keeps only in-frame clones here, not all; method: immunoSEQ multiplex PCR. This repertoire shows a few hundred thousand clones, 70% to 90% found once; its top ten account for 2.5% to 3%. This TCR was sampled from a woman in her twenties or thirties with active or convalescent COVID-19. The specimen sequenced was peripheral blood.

The DNA for the CDR3 is TGTGCCAGCAGCTTTAGCGGGGGGGCCCACGAGCAGTACTTC. It encodes CASSFSGGAHEQYF. V usage is TRBV9 and J usage is TRBJ2-7; 11 nucleotides align to TRBD2. The germline V gene has CDR1 SGDLS and CDR2 YYNGEE. The V and J ends lost 4 bases and 5 bases, in that order; junction bases with no gene match: 5. This CDR3 has 14 amino acids.